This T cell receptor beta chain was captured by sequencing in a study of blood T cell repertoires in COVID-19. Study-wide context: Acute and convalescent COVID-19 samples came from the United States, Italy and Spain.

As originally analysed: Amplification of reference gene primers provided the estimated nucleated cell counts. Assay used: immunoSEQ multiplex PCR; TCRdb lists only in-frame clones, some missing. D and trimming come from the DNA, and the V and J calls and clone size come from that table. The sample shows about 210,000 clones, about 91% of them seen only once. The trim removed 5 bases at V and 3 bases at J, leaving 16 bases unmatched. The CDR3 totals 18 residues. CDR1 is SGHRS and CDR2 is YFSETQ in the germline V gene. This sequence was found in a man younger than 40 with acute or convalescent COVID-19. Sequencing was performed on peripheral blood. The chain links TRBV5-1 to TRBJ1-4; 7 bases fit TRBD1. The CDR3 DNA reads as TGCGCCAGCAGACTCAGGACAGGCCTGTTGTCGTCTAATGAAAAACTGTTTTTT. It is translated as CASRLRTGLLSSNEKLFF.